These 15 T cell receptor beta chains were sequenced from one sample in a study of shared clonotypes between healthy human individuals. Sequenced by immunoSEQ multiplex PCR; TCRdb stores in-frame clones only, minus some. Among roughly 2,300,000 clones listed, 92% were seen once. Sequencing was done on a sample of naive CD4+ T cells from PBMCs. Noted subset: CD45RA+ positively selected. Receptor source: a young man in good health. Some clones in this sample may be carry-over from other donors' samples.

The chain is built from TRBV2 and TRBJ2-3; 8 bases are shared with TRBD1. This CDR3 region has 16 residues. V was pared by 5 bases and J by 0 bases, with 7 bases of the junction left unmatched. The V gene's germline CDR1 is SNHLY and CDR2 FYNNEI. The CDR3 here is CASSQDRAPSTDTQYF. CDR3 sequence (DNA): TGTGCCAGCAGTCAGGACAGGGCACCTAGCACAGATACGCAGTATTTT.

The chain links TRBV19 to TRBJ2-1; D ambiguous. This CDR3 spans 19 amino acids. The germline gives CDR1 LNHDA, CDR2 SQIVND (reference sequence). V was cut by 1 base and J by 0 bases, with 19 bases left in between. CDR3 in DNA: TGTGCCAGTAGTATAGCCCCCTTTATGCGTCGGAGCTCCTACAATGAGCAGTTCTTC. Protein product: CASSIAPFMRRSSYNEQFF. Looking up the rest from reference TRBV19 and TRBJ2-1 gives the full variable domain: DGGITQSPKYLFRKEGQNVTLSCEQNLNHDAMYWYRQDPGQGLRLIYYSQIVNDFQKGDIAEGYSVSREKKESFPLTVTSAQKNPTAFYLCASSIAPFMRRSSYNEQFFGPGTRLTVL.

This chain connects TRBV5-1 to TRBJ1-3; a possible D gene is TRBD1 (5 bases). The germline V gene encodes CDR1 SGHRS and CDR2 YFSETQ. The CDR3 runs to 17 residues. Trimming shortened V by 4 bases and J by 0 bases, and 17 bases separated the two germline ends. Here the CDR3 reads CASSSGDGRTSGNTIYF. CDR3 nucleotides: TGCGCCAGCAGCAGCGGGGACGGCCGGACCTCTGGAAACACCATATATTTT.

The chain is built from TRBV5-1 and TRBJ2-2; TRBD1 is a possible D gene (7 bases). The CDR3 is made up of 16 amino acids. Germline V lookup: CDR1 SGHRS, CDR2 YFSETQ. V lost 3 bases and J 1 base, leaving 13 bases between the germline ends. The CDR3 bases are TGCGCCAGCAGCTACCAGGGGGGAGGGAACACCGGGGAGCTGTTTTTT. As protein: CASSYQGGGNTGELFF.

The chain couples TRBV6-5 to TRBJ1-2; possible D gene TRBD1, 5 bases. Trimming left V 4 bases short and J 0 bases short, with 12 bases between. The CDR3 covers 15 residues. Germline V gene lookup returns CDR1 MNHEY and CDR2 SVGAGI. CDR3 sequence: CASSSRGTTNYGYTF. The CDR3, as DNA: TGTGCCAGCAGTTCTAGGGGAACCACTAACTATGGCTACACCTTC.

A few counts support this clone. The chain recombines TRBV6-5 with TRBJ1-1; D remains ambiguous. The V gene lost 6 bases and the J gene lost 8 bases, with 16 bases spanning the gap. Germline values: CDR1 MNHEY, CDR2 SVGAGI. The CDR3 is made up of 13 amino acids. DNA of the CDR3: TGTGCCAGCAGCCCCATCGCCCCGAAGGAAGCTTTCTTT. Translation: CASSPIAPKEAFF.

The V call is TRBV28, the J call TRBJ1-2; a possible D gene is TRBD1 (5 bases). Germline V CDR1 and CDR2: MDHEN, SYDVKM. The CDR3 loop spans 15 amino acids. Trimming left V 3 bases short and J 4 bases short, with 15 bases between. This CDR3 reads CASSFPRVLGYGYTF. CDR3 bases: TGTGCCAGCAGTTTTCCCAGGGTCCTGGGCTATGGCTACACCTTC.

This rearrangement joins TRBV6-6 to TRBJ1-2, with D unclear. Trimming shortened V by 3 bases and J by 4 bases, and 18 bases separated the two germline ends. CDR3 length: 16 residues. Germline V lookup: CDR1 MNHNY, CDR2 SVGAGI (reference sequence). CDR3 bases: TGTGCCAGCAGTTATGAAAGGGCAACGTGGGGCTATGGCTACACCTTC. Translating it yields CASSYERATWGYGYTF.

The chain links TRBV6-1 to TRBJ1-4; D unresolved. The CDR3 consists of 14 residues. Between the trimmed V and J ends, which lost 1 base and 7 bases, there was a span of 10 bases. Germline V lookup: CDR1 MNHNS, CDR2 SASEGT. CDR3 in amino acids: CASSEVGFPEKLFF. CDR3 coding DNA: TGTGCCAGCAGTGAAGTTGGGTTTCCTGAAAAACTGTTTTTT.

For this clone: The sample has other DNA sequences that encode this CDR3 too. The rearrangement uses TRBV5-1 and TRBJ2-1; the match to TRBD2 covers 7 bases. Losses at the gene ends were 1 base for V and 0 bases for J; bases not matched to a gene: 4. The CDR3 sequence is 16 residues long. The germline CDR1 and CDR2 sequences are SGHRS and YFSETQ. The CDR3 loop reads CASSLSAGSSYNEQFF. DNA of the CDR3: TGCGCCAGCAGCTTGTCAGCGGGGAGCTCCTACAATGAGCAGTTCTTC. Full variable domain (missing parts from reference TRBV5-1 and TRBJ2-1): KAGVTQTPRYLIKTRGQQVTLSCSPISGHRSVSWYQQTPGQGLQFLFEYFSETQRNKGNFPGRFSGRQFSNSRSEMNVSTLELGDSALYLCASSLSAGSSYNEQFFGPGTRLTVL.

This clone occurred once. This chain joins TRBV7-2 and TRBJ2-5, with D unclear. V shed 5 bases and J shed 5 bases, with 24 bases lying between them. CDR1 and CDR2 (germline): SGHTA, FQGNSA. CDR3 length: 17 residues. Here the CDR3 reads CASSPGVGVNLLETQYF. CDR3 nucleotides: TGTGCCAGCAGCCCCGGAGTAGGTGTGAACCTTCTGGAGACCCAGTACTTC.

The genes are TRBV19 and TRBJ2-3, with D maybe TRBD2 (7 bases). CDR3 size: 15 residues. With 5 bases removed from V and 4 bases from J, the gap between germline ends came to 16 bases. Germline CDR1 is LNHDA and CDR2 is SQIVND (reference sequence). The CDR3 loop reads CASSVSRGGADTQYF. Written as DNA, the CDR3 is TGTGCCAGTAGTGTTTCCAGGGGAGGGGCAGATACGCAGTATTTT.

Regarding this clone: Other DNA sequences of this sample code for an identical CDR3. The chain links TRBV5-4 to TRBJ1-1; D ambiguous. This CDR3 is built from 15 residues. Trimming removed 0 bases from V and 0 bases from J, with 9 bases in between. Germline-derived CDR1 and CDR2 are SGHNT and YYREEE (reference sequence). In DNA, the CDR3 is TGTGCCAGCAGCTTGGAGCGGGCTATGAACACTGAAGCTTTCTTT. This sequence encodes CASSLERAMNTEAFF.

In this sample, this clone turned up once. This sequence joins TRBV6-5 and TRBJ1-1, with D possibly TRBD1 on 6 matching bases. The V end was cut by 6 bases, the J end by 5 bases, with 13 bases between. Germline CDR1 MNHEY, CDR2 SVGAGI. This CDR3 spans 13 amino acids. The CDR3 protein is CASRQGLVTEAFF. The CDR3 DNA follows: TGTGCCAGCAGACAGGGTTTGGTGACTGAAGCTTTCTTT.

This chain uses TRBV2 with TRBJ2-5, with D perhaps matching TRBD1 or TRBD2 (5 bases each). V dropped 5 bases and J dropped 5 bases, with 18 bases sitting between them. Germline-derived CDR1 and CDR2 are SNHLY and FYNNEI. CDR3 length: 15 residues. The CDR3 region is CASSQNRGVMETQYF. The CDR3, as DNA: TGTGCCAGCAGTCAAAATCGAGGGGTTATGGAGACCCAGTACTTC.